This T cell receptor beta chain came from a study of blood T cell repertoires in COVID-19. Across the whole study: The analysed material was cDNA or gDNA that came from T cells, B-cell-depleted T cells, or PBMCs.

V was clipped by 0 bases and J by 12 bases; unmatched bases: 6. Germline loops: CDR1 MNHNS, CDR2 SASEGT. CDR3 length: 14 amino acids. Sequencing used immunoSEQ multiplex PCR; TCRdb keeps in-frame clones, though not all of them. The sample carries approximately 400,000 clones, around 92% recorded once. The specimen sequenced was peripheral blood. V and J are TRBV6-1 and TRBJ2-1; 9 nucleotides line up with TRBD2. The TCR originated in a man aged 40-50 years with acute or convalescent COVID-19. CDR3 nucleotide sequence: TGTGCCAGCAGTGAAGCTTCCGCGGGGGGGCTGCAGTTCTTC. Amino acids: CASSEASAGGLQFF.